This T cell receptor beta chain stems from a study of CD8 T cells in Susac syndrome. RNA in amounts of roughly 0.45 to 1 ug was reverse transcribed with random hexamers. TCRdb re-derived calls from the immunoSEQ multiplex PCR reads in MiXCR, one entry per CDR3 protein. The table lists hundreds of thousands of distinct CDR3 sequences, around nine tenths of them singletons. CDR3 length: 15 residues. Trimming took 2 bases from V and 3 from J, leaving 11 bases between them. Germline lookup yields CDR1 MDHEN and CDR2 SYDVKM. Sequenced input: CD8+ T cells from PBMCs. The origin of this receptor is a human donor with multiple sclerosis. V is TRBV28 and J is TRBJ1-3; no reliable D call. CDR3 bases: TGTGCCAGCAGTTTAGGCCACGGGTTTGGAAACACCATATATTTT. Protein sequence: CASSLGHGFGNTIYF.